These 20 T cell receptor beta chains were all obtained from the same sample, sequenced in a study of prognosis after radiotherapy for stage I lung cancer. Genomic DNA was the source, and TCR beta CDR3 was amplified from it by two-round multiplex PCR. First-round PCR used primers specific to each TRBV and TRBJ gene. TCRdb fed the multiplex PCR reads into MiXCR, producing one record per CDR3 protein. This table has roughly 29,000 distinct CDR3 sequences, around 31% appearing once. The source material was PBMCs, sampled before or after stereotactic body radiation therapy (not recorded which). The source of these receptors is a donor aged 50 or older with non-small cell lung cancer.

There are many counts of this clonotype. The V gene is TRBV30, the J gene TRBJ1-6; D is undetermined. The CDR3 consists of 14 residues. Looked up from germline, CDR1 is GTSNPN and CDR2 is SVGIG (reference sequence). Trimming pared 1 base from V and 9 bases from J, leaving 13 bases between. CDR3: CAWSEGIVSSPLHF. The CDR3 DNA reads as TGTGCCTGGAGTGAAGGGATAGTTAGTTCACCCCTCCACTTT.

This clonotype was seen repeatedly, ten times or more. The genes are TRBV7-9 and TRBJ2-5, with 7 bases lining up with TRBD2. Germline V CDR1 and CDR2: SEHNR, FQNEAQ (reference sequence). The junction had 2 bases not matched to a gene; V was cut back by 3 bases and J by 1 base. The CDR3 loop spans 14 amino acids. CDR3: CASSLTSSQETQYF. The CDR3 DNA reads TGTGCCAGCAGCTTGACTAGCTCCCAAGAGACCCAGTACTTC.

This clonotype occurred many times. The chain is built from TRBV28 and TRBJ1-5; the D gene is possibly TRBD1 (5 bases). The germline gives CDR1 MDHEN, CDR2 SYDVKM. This CDR3 region has 13 residues. Trimming pared 6 bases from V and 7 bases from J, leaving 13 bases between. CDR3 sequence: CASSRDQGQPQHF. In DNA form, the CDR3 reads TGTGCCAGCAGCCGAGACCAGGGACAGCCCCAGCATTTT. The complete variable domain, with remaining parts taken from reference TRBV28 and TRBJ1-5, reads DVKVTQSSRYLVKRTGEKVFLECVQDMDHENMFWYRQDPGLGLRLIYFSYDVKMKEKGDIPEGYSVSREKKERFSLILESASTNQTSMYLCASSRDQGQPQHFGDGTRLSIL.

Of note for this clonotype: A clone one base away is much larger, so this may be a read error. The V and J genes are TRBV30 and TRBJ1-5; D not resolved. V was shortened by 2 bases and J by 5 bases, with 10 bases between the two germline ends. Germline V CDR1 and CDR2: GTSNPN, SVGIG (reference sequence). The CDR3 covers 13 residues. The CDR3 protein is CAWSRLDDQPQHF. The DNA for the CDR3 is TGTGCCTGGAGTCGGTTGGACGATCAGCCCCAGCATTTT. Complete variable domain (other parts from reference TRBV30 and TRBJ1-5): SQTIHQWPATLVQPVGSPLSLECTVEGTSNPNLYWYRQAAGRGLQLLFYSVGIGQISSEVPQNLSASRPQDRQFILSSKKLLLSDSGFYLCAWSRLDDQPQHFGDGTRLSIL.

This clonotype was seen ten or more times. V and J are TRBV27 and TRBJ2-5; 7 positions match TRBD2. Germline V gives CDR1 MNHEY, CDR2 SMNVEV (reference sequence). The CDR3 loop spans 15 amino acids. The trim removed 3 bases at V and 3 bases at J, leaving 7 bases unmatched. In DNA, the CDR3 is TGTGCCAGCAGTTTGATAGGGAGGGTTAAAGAGACCCAGTACTTC. This sequence encodes CASSLIGRVKETQYF.

This clonotype has at least ten counts. The V gene is TRBV5-5, the J gene TRBJ1-6, with D unresolved. The germline CDR1 and CDR2 sequences are SGHKS and YYEKEE (reference sequence). The CDR3 runs to 12 residues. Trimming removed 1 base at V and 9 bases at J, with 5 bases between. The CDR3 protein is CASSLLGSPLHF. The CDR3 nucleotides read TGTGCCAGCAGCTTGCTAGGTTCACCCCTCCACTTT. The variable domain in full, completed from reference TRBV5-5 and TRBJ1-6, reads DAGVTQSPTHLIKTRGQQVTLRCSPISGHKSVSWYQQVLGQGPQFIFQYYEKEERGRGNFPDRFSARQFPNYSSELNVNALLLGDSALYLCASSLLGSPLHFGNGTRLTVT.

This chain links TRBV12-3 or TRBV12-4 with TRBJ1-1; D not resolved. The CDR3 extends over 14 amino acids. V lost 2 bases and J 0 bases, leaving 7 bases between the germline ends. The DNA of the CDR3 is TGTGCCAGCAGTTTAAATGCCCTGAACACTGAAGCTTTCTTT. Translating it yields CASSLNALNTEAFF.

This clonotype was seen at least ten times. The V call is TRBV14, the J call TRBJ2-1, with TRBD2 matching 7 bases. From germline, CDR1 is SGHDN and CDR2 FVKESK. The V segment lost 4 bases and the J segment 9 bases; nucleotides outside the gene matches: 12. The CDR3 is made up of 15 amino acids. In nucleotides, the CDR3 is TGTGCCAGCAGCCGTTTGCTGGGGGAGGGTGTTGAGCAGTTCTTC. It yields the protein CASSRLLGEGVEQFF.

This clonotype occurred many times. This chain connects TRBV6-5 to TRBJ2-7; the match to TRBD2 covers 11 bases. This CDR3 contains 15 residues. CDR1 and CDR2 (germline): MNHEY, SVGAGI. J gave up 4 bases and V 0 bases, and 2 bases lay outside the gene matches. The CDR3 DNA reads TGTGCCAGCAGTTACTCACTAGCGGGAGTTTACGAGCAGTACTTC. This gives the protein CASSYSLAGVYEQYF.

This clonotype was seen at least ten times. The chain couples TRBV29-1 to TRBJ2-3; 9 bases are shared with TRBD1. The germline V gene has CDR1 SQVTM and CDR2 ANQGSEA. V shed 6 bases and J 6 bases; nucleotides not matched to a gene: 13. CDR3 length: 15 amino acids. In DNA form, the CDR3 reads TGCAGCGTGGTAGGGGGACAGGGTGTTTGGGATACGCAGTATTTT. This translates into CSVVGGQGVWDTQYF.

The chain joins TRBV6-2 or TRBV6-3 to TRBJ1-5, with TRBD1 identical over 10 bases. The CDR3 is made up of 17 amino acids. Per germline, CDR1 MNHEY and CDR2 SVGEGT. The V segment lost 5 bases and the J segment 1 base; nucleotides outside the gene matches: 8. CDR3 nucleotides: TGTGCCAGCAGTAAGAGACAGGGGGCGAAGAGCAATCAGCCCCAGCATTTT. Translating it yields CASSKRQGAKSNQPQHF.

In regard to this clonotype: A far larger clone is only one base removed, so a read error is likely. V is TRBV6-2 or TRBV6-3 and J is TRBJ1-1; 7 nucleotides align to TRBD1. Germline V gene data show CDR1 as MNHEY and CDR2 as SVGEGT. This CDR3 has 13 residues. The ends lost 6 bases at V and 2 bases at J; junction bases unmatched: 3. The chain's CDR3 is CASREGGNTEAFF. CDR3 coding DNA: TGTGCCAGCAGGGAAGGGGGCAACACTGAAGCTTTCTTT.

Details on this clonotype: Without the conserved terminal phenylalanine or tryptophan, this CDR3 likely stems from a read error. The chain carries TRBV5-5 and TRBJ2-1; D gene ambiguous. The CDR3 runs to 15 residues. Germline V gene data show CDR1 as SGHKS and CDR2 as YYEKEE (reference sequence). CDR3 nucleotide sequence: TGTTCCAGCAGCGCCTCGGGTCTTACCTACAATGAGCAGTTCTCC. This sequence encodes CSSSASGLTYNEQFS.

This clonotype has at least ten counts. This chain uses TRBV28 with TRBJ1-4; a weak D match, TRBD1 (5 bases). V lost 7 bases and J lost 3, with 18 bases in between. Germline assignment: CDR1 MDHEN and CDR2 SYDVKM. This CDR3 is 16 amino acids long. CDR3 residues: CASTPGRGLANEKLFF. The DNA for the CDR3 is TGTGCCAGCACCCCGGGCCGGGGACTCGCTAATGAAAAACTGTTTTTT.

This clonotype has a count of ten or more. The rearrangement links TRBV13 to TRBJ2-7; TRBD1 matches 8 bases. The CDR3 length is 15 residues. CDR1 is PRHDT and CDR2 is FYEKMQ in the germline V gene (reference sequence). With V trimmed by 3 bases and J by 0 bases, 4 bases remained unmatched. CDR3 coding DNA: TGTGCCAGCAGCTTCGGACAGGGAATCTCCTACGAGCAGTACTTC. It encodes CASSFGQGISYEQYF.

In the case of this clonotype: This is likely an artifact of a read error, given a far larger clone one base away. The V gene is TRBV6-4, the J gene TRBJ2-1; D possibly corresponds to TRBD1 (6 bases). Germline assignment: CDR1 MRHNA and CDR2 SNTAGT. The CDR3 totals 14 residues. V was shortened by 7 bases and J by 9 bases, with 19 bases between the two germline ends. In nucleotides, the CDR3 is TGTGCCAGCAAAATAACAGGGTGGAGCGGTGAGCAGTTCTTC. It yields the protein CASKITGWSGEQFF.

As concerns this clonotype: A much larger clone lies a single base off, so this may be a read error. The gene calls are TRBV7-9 and TRBJ2-1; D unclear. The CDR3 has 16 residues. The V gene's germline CDR1 is SEHNR and CDR2 FQNEAQ (reference sequence). CDR3 residues: CASSPRLVVGEETHYF. The CDR3 DNA reads TGTGCCAGCAGCCCAAGGTTAGTCGTCGGTGAGGAGACCCATTACTTC.

J is TRBJ1-4 and V is TRBV6-1; no clear D gene. Germline V gene sequence: CDR1 MNHNS, CDR2 SASEGT. V lost 3 bases, J lost 6 bases, and 8 bases lay in between. The CDR3 sequence is 13 residues long. This CDR3 is CASSEVSDEKLFF. CDR3 in DNA: TGTGCCAGCAGTGAGGTATCAGATGAAAAACTGTTTTTT.

This clonotype has a count of ten or more. The J gene is TRBJ2-7, the V gene TRBV28, with 11 bases identical to TRBD2. V gave up 6 bases and J gave up 3 bases; unmatched junction bases: 7. The germline CDR1 and CDR2 sequences are MDHEN and SYDVKM. The CDR3 sequence is 15 residues long. The CDR3 is CASRTPGTSGYEQYF. DNA of the CDR3: TGTGCCAGCAGAACTCCCGGGACTAGCGGCTACGAGCAGTACTTC.

This clonotype has at least ten counts. J is TRBJ2-7 and V is TRBV3-1; D is undetermined. The CDR3 sequence is 14 residues long. Germline V CDR1 and CDR2: LGHDT, YNNKEL (reference sequence). The germline V and J ends were trimmed by 0 bases and 1 base, with 7 bases remaining between them. In nucleotides, the CDR3 is TGTGCCAGCAGCCAAGATGACGGGTCCTACGAGCAGTACTTC. Protein product: CASSQDDGSYEQYF.